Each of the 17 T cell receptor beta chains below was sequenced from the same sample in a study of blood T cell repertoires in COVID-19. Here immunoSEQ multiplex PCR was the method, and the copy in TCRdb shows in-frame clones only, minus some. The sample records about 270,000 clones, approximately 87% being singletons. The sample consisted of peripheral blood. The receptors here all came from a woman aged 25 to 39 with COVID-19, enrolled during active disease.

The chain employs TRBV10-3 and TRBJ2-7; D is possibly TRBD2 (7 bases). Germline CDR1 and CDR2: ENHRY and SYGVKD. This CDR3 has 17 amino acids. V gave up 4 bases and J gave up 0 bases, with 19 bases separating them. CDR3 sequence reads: CAISGGLRGGPSYEQYF. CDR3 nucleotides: TGTGCCATCAGTGGAGGCCTTCGCGGGGGCCCCTCCTACGAGCAGTACTTC.

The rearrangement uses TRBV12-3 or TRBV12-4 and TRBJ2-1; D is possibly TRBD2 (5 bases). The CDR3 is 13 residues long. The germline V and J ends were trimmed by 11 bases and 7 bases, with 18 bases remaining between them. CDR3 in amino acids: CASGEPARNEQFF. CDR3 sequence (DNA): TGTGCCTCCGGGGAGCCCGCTCGGAATGAGCAGTTCTTC.

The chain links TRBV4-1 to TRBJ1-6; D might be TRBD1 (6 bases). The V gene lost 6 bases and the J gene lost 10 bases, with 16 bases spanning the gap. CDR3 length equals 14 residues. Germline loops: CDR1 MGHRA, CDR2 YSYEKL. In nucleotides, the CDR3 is TGCGCCAGCAGGCTACAGGGCGTAGGGTCACCCCTCCACTTT. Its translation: CASRLQGVGSPLHF.

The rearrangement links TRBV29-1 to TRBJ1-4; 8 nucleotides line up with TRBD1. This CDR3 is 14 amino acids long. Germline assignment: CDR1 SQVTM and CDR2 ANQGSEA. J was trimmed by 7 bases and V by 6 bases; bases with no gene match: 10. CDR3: CSVNPGGVGEKLFF. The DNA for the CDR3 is TGCAGCGTGAACCCAGGGGGCGTGGGTGAAAAACTGTTTTTT.

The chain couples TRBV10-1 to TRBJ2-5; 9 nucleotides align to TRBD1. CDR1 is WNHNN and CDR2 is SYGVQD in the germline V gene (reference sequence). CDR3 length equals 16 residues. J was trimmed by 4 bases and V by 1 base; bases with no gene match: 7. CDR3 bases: TGCGCCAGCAGTGAGTTGAGACAGGGGGATGGAGAGACCCAGTACTTC. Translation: CASSELRQGDGETQYF.

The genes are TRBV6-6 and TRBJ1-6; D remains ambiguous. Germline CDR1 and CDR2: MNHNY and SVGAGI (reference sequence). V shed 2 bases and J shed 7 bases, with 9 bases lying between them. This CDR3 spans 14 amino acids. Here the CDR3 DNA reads TGTGCCAGCAGTTACGAGGGCCCCAATTCACCCCTCCACTTT. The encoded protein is CASSYEGPNSPLHF.

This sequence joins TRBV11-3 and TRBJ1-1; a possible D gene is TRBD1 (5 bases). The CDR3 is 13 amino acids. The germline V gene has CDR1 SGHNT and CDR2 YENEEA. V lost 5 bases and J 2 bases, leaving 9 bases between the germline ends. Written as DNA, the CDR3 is TGTGCCAGCAGCCCCCAGGGAAACACTGAAGCTTTCTTT. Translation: CASSPQGNTEAFF.

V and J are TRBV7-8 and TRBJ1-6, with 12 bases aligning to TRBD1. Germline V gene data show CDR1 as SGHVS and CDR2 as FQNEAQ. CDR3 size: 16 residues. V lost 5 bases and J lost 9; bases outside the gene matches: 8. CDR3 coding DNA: TGTGCCAGCAGCGCCTCCGGGACAGGGGGCCGTTCACCCCTCCACTTT. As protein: CASSASGTGGRSPLHF.

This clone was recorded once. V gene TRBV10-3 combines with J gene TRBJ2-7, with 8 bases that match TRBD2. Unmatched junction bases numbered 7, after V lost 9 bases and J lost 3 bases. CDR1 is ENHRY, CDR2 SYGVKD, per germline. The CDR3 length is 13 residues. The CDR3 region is CAIGAGDIYEQYF. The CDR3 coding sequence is TGTGCCATAGGAGCGGGGGACATCTACGAGCAGTACTTC.

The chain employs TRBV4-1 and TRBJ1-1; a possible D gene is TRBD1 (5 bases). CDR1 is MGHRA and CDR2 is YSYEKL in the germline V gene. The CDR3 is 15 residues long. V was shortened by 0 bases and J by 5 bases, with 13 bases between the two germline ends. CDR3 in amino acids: CASSQDGQGWTEAFF. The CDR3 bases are TGCGCCAGCAGCCAAGATGGGCAGGGTTGGACTGAAGCTTTCTTT.

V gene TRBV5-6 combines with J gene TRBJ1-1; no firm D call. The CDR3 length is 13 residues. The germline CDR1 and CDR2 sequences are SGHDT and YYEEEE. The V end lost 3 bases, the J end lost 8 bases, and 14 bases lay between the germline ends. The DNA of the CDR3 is TGTGCCAGCAGCTCAACCGACTCAGCCGAAGCTTTCTTT. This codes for CASSSTDSAEAFF.

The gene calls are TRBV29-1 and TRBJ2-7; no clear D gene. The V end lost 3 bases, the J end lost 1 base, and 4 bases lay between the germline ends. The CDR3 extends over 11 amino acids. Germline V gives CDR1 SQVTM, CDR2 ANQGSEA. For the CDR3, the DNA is TGCAGCGTTGACAGTTCCTACGAGCAGTACTTC. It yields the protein CSVDSSYEQYF.

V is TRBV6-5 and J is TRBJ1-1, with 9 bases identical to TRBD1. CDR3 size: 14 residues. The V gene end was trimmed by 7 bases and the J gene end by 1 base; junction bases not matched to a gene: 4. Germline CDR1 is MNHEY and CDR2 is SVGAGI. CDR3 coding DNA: TGTGCCAGCAAACCGGGACAGGGGAACACTGAAGCTTTCTTT. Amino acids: CASKPGQGNTEAFF.

The CDR3 region is CASSWALQPQETQYF. The CDR3 DNA reads as TGTGCCAGCAGTTGGGCCCTCCAGCCCCAAGAGACCCAGTACTTC. This chain joins TRBV5-4 and TRBJ2-5; D call uncertain. Germline CDR1 and CDR2: SGHNT and YYREEE (reference sequence). CDR3 length: 15 residues. The V gene lost 5 bases and the J gene lost 1 base, with 15 bases spanning the gap. Complete variable domain (other parts from reference TRBV5-4 and TRBJ2-5): ETGVTQSPTHLIKTRGQQVTLRCSSQSGHNTVSWYQQALGQGPQFIFQYYREEENGRGNFPPRFSGLQFPNYSSELNVNALELDDSALYLCASSWALQPQETQYFGPGTRLLVL.

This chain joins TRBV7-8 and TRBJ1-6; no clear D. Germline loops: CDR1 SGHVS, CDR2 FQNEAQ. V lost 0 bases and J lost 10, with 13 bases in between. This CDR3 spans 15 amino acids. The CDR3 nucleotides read TGTGCCAGCAGCTTAGCGGACTCCGGAGGGTCACCCCTCCACTTT. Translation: CASSLADSGGSPLHF.

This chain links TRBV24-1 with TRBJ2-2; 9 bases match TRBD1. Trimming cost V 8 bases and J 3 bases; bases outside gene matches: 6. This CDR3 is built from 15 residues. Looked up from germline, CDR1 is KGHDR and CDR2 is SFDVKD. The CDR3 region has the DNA TGTGCCACCACCAAGGACAGGGGACACACCGGGGAGCTGTTTTTT. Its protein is CATTKDRGHTGELFF.

The CDR3: CASVRDRGYYEQYF. The CDR3 bases are TGTGCCAGCGTCCGGGACAGGGGGTACTACGAGCAGTACTTC. This sequence joins TRBV2 and TRBJ2-7; 11 bases map to TRBD1. Looked up from germline, CDR1 is SNHLY and CDR2 is FYNNEI. This CDR3 spans 14 amino acids. Trimming removed 8 bases from V and 3 bases from J; junction bases left unmatched: 6.